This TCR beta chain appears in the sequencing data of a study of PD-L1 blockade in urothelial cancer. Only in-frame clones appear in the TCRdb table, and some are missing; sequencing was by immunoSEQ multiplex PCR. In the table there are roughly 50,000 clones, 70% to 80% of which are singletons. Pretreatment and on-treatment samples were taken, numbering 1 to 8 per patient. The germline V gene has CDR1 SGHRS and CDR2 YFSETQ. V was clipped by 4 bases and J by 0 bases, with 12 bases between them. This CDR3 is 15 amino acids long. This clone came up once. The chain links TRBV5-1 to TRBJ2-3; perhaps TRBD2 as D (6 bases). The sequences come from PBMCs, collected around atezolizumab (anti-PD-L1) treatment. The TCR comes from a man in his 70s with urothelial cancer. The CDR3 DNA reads TGCGCCAGCAGCGTGATCGGGGGAAGCACAGATACGCAGTATTTT. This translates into CASSVIGGSTDTQYF.